A selection of T cell receptor beta chains follows, all from one sample in a study of radiation and T cells in renal cell carcinoma. The assay was immunoSEQ multiplex PCR, and TCRdb's table has in-frame clones only and misses some. The profile shows 25,000 to 30,000 clones, more than 65% of them singletons. The source material was blood, sampled from a patient whose treatment included radiotherapy and nephrectomy. Every receptor here comes from a man between 60 and 75 years old with renal cell carcinoma. Both conserved end residues are part of each CDR3. Each record gives: CDR3 DNA, CDR3 protein, D gene, V gene, J gene, clone size. D genes are given only for firm matches. Clone size appears in some rows only: once, few, many, or a class for an expanded clone.

CDR3nt: TGTGCCACACACGTGCCCTCTGGGGCCAACGTCCTGACTTTC
CDR3aa: CATHVPSGANVLTF
d_gene: -
v_gene: TRBV2
j_gene: TRBJ2-6
abundance: -

CDR3nt: TGTGCCAGCAGCTTACTAGCGGGGAGCTACAATGAGCAGTTCTTC
CDR3aa: CASSLLAGSYNEQFF
d_gene: TRBD2
v_gene: TRBV7-9
j_gene: TRBJ2-1
abundance: -

CDR3nt: TGTGCCAGCAGCCCGGACAGGGAGGGTGGCTACACCTTC
CDR3aa: CASSPDREGGYTF
d_gene: TRBD1
v_gene: TRBV7-2
j_gene: TRBJ1-2
abundance: once

CDR3nt: TGTGCCAGCTCACAGCAGGGTATGGATGAGCAGTTCTTC
CDR3aa: CASSQQGMDEQFF
d_gene: -
v_gene: TRBV18
j_gene: TRBJ2-1
abundance: few

CDR3nt: TGTGCCAGCAGCGAAAAGGGAGTTAAAGCTTTCTTT
CDR3aa: CASSEKGVKAFF
d_gene: -
v_gene: TRBV7-2
j_gene: TRBJ1-1
abundance: once

CDR3nt: TGTGCCAGTACCTCTCAAGGTGGGACACCTCGTGGCAATCAGCCCCAGCATTTT
CDR3aa: CASTSQGGTPRGNQPQHF
d_gene: -
v_gene: TRBV19
j_gene: TRBJ1-5
abundance: -

CDR3nt: TGTGCCTGGAGTGCGACCCGGACGGGAGCTAATGGCTACACCTTC
CDR3aa: CAWSATRTGANGYTF
d_gene: -
v_gene: TRBV30
j_gene: TRBJ1-2
abundance: -

CDR3nt: TGTGCCAGCAGCTGGGGGGTGCGGGCTCGCACAGATACGCAGTATTTT
CDR3aa: CASSWGVRARTDTQYF
d_gene: -
v_gene: TRBV5-4
j_gene: TRBJ2-3
abundance: -

CDR3nt: TGTGCCATCAGTGAGCACGGGAGTCGAAGATACAATGAGCAGTTCTTC
CDR3aa: CAISEHGSRRYNEQFF
d_gene: -
v_gene: TRBV10-3
j_gene: TRBJ2-1
abundance: few

CDR3nt: TGCGCCAGCAGCTTGCGACAGGGGGCAGATGGCTACACCTTC
CDR3aa: CASSLRQGADGYTF
d_gene: TRBD1
v_gene: TRBV5-1
j_gene: TRBJ1-2
abundance: -

CDR3nt: TGTGCCAGTAGTATAGACCTCGGGACAGGGAGCGGCTACACCTTC
CDR3aa: CASSIDLGTGSGYTF
d_gene: TRBD1
v_gene: TRBV19
j_gene: TRBJ1-2
abundance: -

CDR3nt: TGTGCCAGCAGTGAAGCAATAGGTCTAGTTGGCGGGGAGCTGTTTTTT
CDR3aa: CASSEAIGLVGGELFF
d_gene: -
v_gene: TRBV2
j_gene: TRBJ2-2
abundance: -

CDR3nt: TGTGCCAGCAGCTTAACCCGGACTATCTACGAGCAGTACTTC
CDR3aa: CASSLTRTIYEQYF
d_gene: -
v_gene: TRBV11-2
j_gene: TRBJ2-7
abundance: -

CDR3nt: TGTGCCATCAGTGAGTCAATCGGATTCGGGACAGATACGCAGTATTTT
CDR3aa: CAISESIGFGTDTQYF
d_gene: -
v_gene: TRBV10-3
j_gene: TRBJ2-3
abundance: few

CDR3nt: TGTGCCAGCAGCTTGGGACAGGGGGCAGATACGCAGTATTTT
CDR3aa: CASSLGQGADTQYF
d_gene: TRBD1
v_gene: TRBV5-4
j_gene: TRBJ2-3
abundance: -

CDR3nt: TGCGCCAGCAGCCAAGATCTGAATTCTGGGACTAGAGTTTACGAGCAGTACTTC
CDR3aa: CASSQDLNSGTRVYEQYF
d_gene: TRBD2
v_gene: TRBV4-3
j_gene: TRBJ2-7
abundance: -

CDR3nt: TGTGCCAGCAGTGAAGCGCTGGAAGCTTTCTTT
CDR3aa: CASSEALEAFF
d_gene: -
v_gene: TRBV2
j_gene: TRBJ1-1
abundance: few